This entry features one T cell receptor beta chain sequence. Antigen specificity is unknown. Repertoires were generated with immunoSEQ multiplex PCR, while TCRdb's copy carries only in-frame clones and drops some. Of some 30,000 clones detected, 74% appear once; the ten largest clones hold about 9.4%. The sample belongs to a study of early stage breast cancer tumors. About the research overall: Average read coverage per sample was 9 to 10-fold.

The CDR3 spans 16 residues. V gave up 1 base and J gave up 7 bases, with 14 bases separating them. The V gene's germline CDR1 is MGHDK and CDR2 SYGVNS. Study observations and caveats: Blood repertoires resembled normal breast more than tumor. Functional markers like CD4, CD8 and FOXP3 were missed in bulk sequencing.

This sequence was found in a person aged 30 to 39 with breast cancer. Sequencing was carried out using breast tumor tissue. V usage is TRBV25-1 and J usage is TRBJ1-6; possible D gene TRBD1, 5 bases. CDR3 sequence (DNA): TGTGCCAGCAGTGAATCGGGGGGAATGGGCAATTCACCCCTCCACTTT. Protein: CASSESGGMGNSPLHF.